These T cell receptor beta chains were read from a single sample in a study of blood T cell repertoires in COVID-19. Only in-frame clones appear in the TCRdb table, and some are missing; sequencing was by immunoSEQ multiplex PCR. The data contain more than 110,000 clones, 65% to 85% of them singletons. The sample taken for sequencing was peripheral blood. These receptors came from a human donor in a cohort sampled during active COVID-19. CDR3s include the opening cysteine and the closing phenylalanine or tryptophan. D genes are given only for firm matches. A row's size may be missing; if present it is once, few, many or a size class.

v_gene	d_gene	j_gene	abundance	len	CDR3nt	CDR3aa
TRBV19	TRBD1	TRBJ1-6	NA	16	TGTGCCAGTAGTATTGTTGGGACAGGCTATAATTCACCCCTCCACTTT	CASSIVGTGYNSPLHF
TRBV7-2	NA	TRBJ2-1	once	15	TGTGCCAGCAGCTTATTGGGAGTTACCTACAATGAGCAGTTCTTC	CASSLLGVTYNEQFF
TRBV27	NA	TRBJ1-2	NA	15	TGTGCCAGCAGTTCGCCAGGGAAAGCTAACTATGGCTACACCTTC	CASSSPGKANYGYTF
TRBV5-8	NA	TRBJ1-2	NA	13	TGTGCCAGCAGCCCTGACAGGAACTATGGCTACACCTTC	CASSPDRNYGYTF
TRBV2	NA	TRBJ1-5	few	14	TGTGCCAGCGAGGGGGGGGCTAGCAATCAGCCCCAGCATTTT	CASEGGASNQPQHF
TRBV3-1/TRBV3-2	TRBD2	TRBJ2-1	once	15	TGTGCCAGCAGCCAAGGACTAGCGGGGGGACTAGAGCAGTTCTTC	CASSQGLAGGLEQFF
TRBV6-6	TRBD1	TRBJ2-7	NA	12	TGTGCCAGCAGTCGAGGACAGGTCGAGCAGTACTTC	CASSRGQVEQYF
TRBV6-1	NA	TRBJ2-7	NA	13	TGTGCCAGCAGTGACAGGGGGGTGGGCGAGCAGTACTTC	CASSDRGVGEQYF
TRBV6-5	NA	TRBJ2-7	NA	15	TGTGCCAGCAGATCGTCGACACGACCTTCGGACGAGCAGTACTTC	CASRSSTRPSDEQYF
TRBV12-3/TRBV12-4	NA	TRBJ2-5	NA	12	TGTGCCAGCAGTTTACCGGGGTTGTCCCAGTACTTC	CASSLPGLSQYF